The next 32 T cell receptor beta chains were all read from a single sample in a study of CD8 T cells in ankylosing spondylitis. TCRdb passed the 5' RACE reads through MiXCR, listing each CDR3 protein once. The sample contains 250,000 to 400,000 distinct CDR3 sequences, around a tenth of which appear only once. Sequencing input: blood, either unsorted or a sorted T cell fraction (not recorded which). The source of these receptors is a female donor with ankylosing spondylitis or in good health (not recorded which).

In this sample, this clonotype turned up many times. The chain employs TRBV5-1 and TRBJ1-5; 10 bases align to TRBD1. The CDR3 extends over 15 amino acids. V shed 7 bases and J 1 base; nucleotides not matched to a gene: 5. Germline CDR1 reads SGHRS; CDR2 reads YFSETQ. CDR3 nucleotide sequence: TGCGCCAGCCGGGACAGGGGTGGAAGCAATCAGCCCCAGCATTTT. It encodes CASRDRGGSNQPQHF.

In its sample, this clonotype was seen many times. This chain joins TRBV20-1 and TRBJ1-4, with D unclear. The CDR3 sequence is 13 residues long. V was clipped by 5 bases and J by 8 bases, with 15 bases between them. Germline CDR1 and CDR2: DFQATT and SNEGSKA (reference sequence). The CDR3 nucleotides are TGCAGTGCTCCCATTAAACTAGACGAAAAACTGTTTTTT. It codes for CSAPIKLDEKLFF.

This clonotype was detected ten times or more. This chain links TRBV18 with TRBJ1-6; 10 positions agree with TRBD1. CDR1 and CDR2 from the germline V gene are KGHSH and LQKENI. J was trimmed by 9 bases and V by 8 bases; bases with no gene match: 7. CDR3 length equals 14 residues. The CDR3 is CASVSGQGLSPLHF. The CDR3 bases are TGTGCCAGCGTCTCGGGACAGGGGCTTTCACCCCTCCACTTT.

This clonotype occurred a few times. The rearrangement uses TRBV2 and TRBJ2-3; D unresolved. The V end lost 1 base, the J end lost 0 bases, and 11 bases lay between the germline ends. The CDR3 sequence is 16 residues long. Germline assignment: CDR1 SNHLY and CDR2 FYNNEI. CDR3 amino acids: CASSEGLILSTDTQYF. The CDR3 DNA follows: TGTGCCAGCAGTGAAGGCCTCATCCTTAGCACAGATACGCAGTATTTT.

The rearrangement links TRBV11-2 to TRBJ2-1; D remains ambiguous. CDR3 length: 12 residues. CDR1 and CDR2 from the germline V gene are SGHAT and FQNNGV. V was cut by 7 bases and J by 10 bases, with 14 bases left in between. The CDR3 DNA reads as TGTGCCAGCACCCGGACCTCCCCCGAGCAGTTCTTC. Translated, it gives CASTRTSPEQFF.

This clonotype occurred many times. The CDR3 reads CSASVGQGFNQPQHF. In DNA, the CDR3 is TGCAGTGCTTCCGTTGGACAGGGTTTCAATCAGCCCCAGCATTTT. J is TRBJ1-5 and V is TRBV20-1; 8 bases match TRBD1. J was trimmed by 3 bases and V by 5 bases; bases with no gene match: 9. Germline V CDR1 and CDR2: DFQATT, SNEGSKA (reference sequence). The length of the CDR3 is 15 residues.

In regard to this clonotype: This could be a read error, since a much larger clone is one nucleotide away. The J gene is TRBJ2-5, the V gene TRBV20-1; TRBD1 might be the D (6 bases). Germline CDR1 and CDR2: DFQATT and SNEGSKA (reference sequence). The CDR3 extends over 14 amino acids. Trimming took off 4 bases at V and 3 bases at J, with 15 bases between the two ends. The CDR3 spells CSAKATGMEETQYF. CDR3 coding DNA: TGCAGTGCTAAAGCTACAGGGATGGAAGAGACCCAGTACTTC.

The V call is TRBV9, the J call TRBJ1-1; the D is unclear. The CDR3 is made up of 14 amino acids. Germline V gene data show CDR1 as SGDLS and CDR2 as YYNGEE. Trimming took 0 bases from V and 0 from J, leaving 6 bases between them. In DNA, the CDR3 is TGTGCCAGCAGCGTAGGGGATATGAACACTGAAGCTTTCTTT. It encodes CASSVGDMNTEAFF.

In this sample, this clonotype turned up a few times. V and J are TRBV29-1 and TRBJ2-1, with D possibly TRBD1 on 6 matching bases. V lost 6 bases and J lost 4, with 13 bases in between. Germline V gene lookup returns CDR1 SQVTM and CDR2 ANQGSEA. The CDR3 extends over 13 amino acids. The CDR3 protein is CSVDLDSYNEQFF. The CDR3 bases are TGCAGCGTCGACTTGGACAGTTACAATGAGCAGTTCTTC.

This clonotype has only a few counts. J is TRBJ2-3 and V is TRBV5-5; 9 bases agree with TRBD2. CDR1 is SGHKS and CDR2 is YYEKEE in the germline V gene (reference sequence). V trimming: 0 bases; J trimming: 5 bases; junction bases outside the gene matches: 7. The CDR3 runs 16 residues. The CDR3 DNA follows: TGTGCCAGCAGCTTGGCCGCGGGAGGGAAGGAAGATACGCAGTATTTT. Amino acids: CASSLAAGGKEDTQYF.

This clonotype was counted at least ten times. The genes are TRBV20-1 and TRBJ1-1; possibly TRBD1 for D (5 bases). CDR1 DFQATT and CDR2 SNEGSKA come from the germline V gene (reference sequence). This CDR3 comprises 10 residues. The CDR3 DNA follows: TGCAGACCCACAGGTAATGAAGCTTTCTTT. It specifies CRPTGNEAFF.

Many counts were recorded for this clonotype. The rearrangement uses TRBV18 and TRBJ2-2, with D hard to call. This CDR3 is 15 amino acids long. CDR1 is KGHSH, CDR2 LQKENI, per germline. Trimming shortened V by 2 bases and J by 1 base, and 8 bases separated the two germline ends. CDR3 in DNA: TGTGCCAGCTCACCATTAGACCAGAACACCGGGGAGCTGTTTTTT. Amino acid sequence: CASSPLDQNTGELFF.

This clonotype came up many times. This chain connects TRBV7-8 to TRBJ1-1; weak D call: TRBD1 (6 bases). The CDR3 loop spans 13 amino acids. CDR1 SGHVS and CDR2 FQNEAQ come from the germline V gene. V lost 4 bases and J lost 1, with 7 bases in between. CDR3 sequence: CASSSTGNTEAFF. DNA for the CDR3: TGTGCCAGCAGCTCGACAGGGAACACTGAAGCTTTCTTT.

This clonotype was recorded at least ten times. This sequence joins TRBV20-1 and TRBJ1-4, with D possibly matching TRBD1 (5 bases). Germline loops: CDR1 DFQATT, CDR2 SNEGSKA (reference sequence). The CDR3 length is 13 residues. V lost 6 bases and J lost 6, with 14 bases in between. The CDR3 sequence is CSAGRGSDEKLFF. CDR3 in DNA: TGCAGTGCGGGAAGGGGCTCGGATGAAAAACTGTTTTTT.

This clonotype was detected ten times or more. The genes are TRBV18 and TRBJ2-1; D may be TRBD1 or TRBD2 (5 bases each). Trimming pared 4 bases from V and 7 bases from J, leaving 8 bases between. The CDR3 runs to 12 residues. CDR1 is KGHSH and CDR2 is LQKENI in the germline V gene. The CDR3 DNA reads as TGTGCCAGCTCACGGGACGTAAATGAGCAGTTCTTC. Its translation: CASSRDVNEQFF.

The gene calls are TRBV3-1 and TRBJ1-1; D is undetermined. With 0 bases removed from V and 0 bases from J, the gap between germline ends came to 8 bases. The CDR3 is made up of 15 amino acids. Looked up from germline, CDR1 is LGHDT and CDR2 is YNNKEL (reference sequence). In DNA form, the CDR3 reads TGTGCCAGCAGCCAAGAAGGACTGATGAACACTGAAGCTTTCTTT. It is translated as CASSQEGLMNTEAFF.

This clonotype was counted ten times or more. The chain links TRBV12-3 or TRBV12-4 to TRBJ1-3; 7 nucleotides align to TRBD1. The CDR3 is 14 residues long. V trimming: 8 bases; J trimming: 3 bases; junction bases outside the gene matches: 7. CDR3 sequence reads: CASQANRGGNTIYF. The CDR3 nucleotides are TGTGCCAGCCAAGCCAACAGGGGTGGAAACACCATATATTTT.

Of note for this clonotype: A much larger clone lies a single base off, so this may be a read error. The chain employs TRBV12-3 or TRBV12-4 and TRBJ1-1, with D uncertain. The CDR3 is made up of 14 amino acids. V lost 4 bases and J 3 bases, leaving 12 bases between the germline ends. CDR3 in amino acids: CASSYTWVDTEAFF. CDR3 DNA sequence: TGTGCCAGCAGTTACACATGGGTAGACACTGAAGCTTTCTTT.

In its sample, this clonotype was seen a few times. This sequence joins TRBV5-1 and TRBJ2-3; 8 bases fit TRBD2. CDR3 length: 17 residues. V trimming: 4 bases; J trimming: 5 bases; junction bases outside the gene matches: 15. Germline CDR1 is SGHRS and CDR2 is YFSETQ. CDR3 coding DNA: TGCGCCAGCAGCCCTGCGTCGAGCGGGGGTTCTGTAGATACGCAGTATTTT. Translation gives CASSPASSGGSVDTQYF.

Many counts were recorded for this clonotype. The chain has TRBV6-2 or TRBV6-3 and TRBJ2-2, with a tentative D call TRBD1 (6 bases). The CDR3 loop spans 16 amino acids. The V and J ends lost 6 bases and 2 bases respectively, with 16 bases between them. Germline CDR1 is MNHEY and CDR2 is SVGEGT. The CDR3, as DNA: TGTGCCAGCAGGCCTTTTGGGACACTAAACACCGGGGAGCTGTTTTTT. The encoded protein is CASRPFGTLNTGELFF.

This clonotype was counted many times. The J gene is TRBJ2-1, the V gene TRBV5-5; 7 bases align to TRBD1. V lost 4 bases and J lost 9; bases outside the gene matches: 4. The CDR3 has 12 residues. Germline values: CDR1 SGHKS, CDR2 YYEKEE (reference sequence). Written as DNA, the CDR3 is TGTGCCAGCAGCCGACAGGGTCGTGAGCAGTTCTTC. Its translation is CASSRQGREQFF.

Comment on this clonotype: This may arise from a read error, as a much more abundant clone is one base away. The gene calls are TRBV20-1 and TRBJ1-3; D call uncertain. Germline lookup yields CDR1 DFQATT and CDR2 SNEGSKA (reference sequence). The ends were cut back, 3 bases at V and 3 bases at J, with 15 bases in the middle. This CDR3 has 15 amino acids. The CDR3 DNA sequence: TGCAGTGCTAGTCTCCACTGGGGATTTGGAAACACCATATATTTT. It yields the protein CSASLHWGFGNTIYF.

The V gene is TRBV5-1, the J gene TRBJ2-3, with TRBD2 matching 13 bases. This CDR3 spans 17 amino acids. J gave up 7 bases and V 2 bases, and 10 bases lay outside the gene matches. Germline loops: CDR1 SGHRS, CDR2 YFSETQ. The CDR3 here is CASSFTRTSGSPHTQYF. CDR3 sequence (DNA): TGCGCCAGCAGCTTCACCAGGACTAGCGGGAGTCCGCATACGCAGTATTTT.

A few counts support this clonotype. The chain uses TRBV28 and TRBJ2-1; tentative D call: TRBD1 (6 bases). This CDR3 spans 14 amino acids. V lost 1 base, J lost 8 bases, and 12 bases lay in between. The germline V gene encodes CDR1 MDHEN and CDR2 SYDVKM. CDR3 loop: CASSLLQGADEQFF. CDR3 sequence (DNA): TGTGCCAGCAGTTTATTACAGGGAGCTGATGAGCAGTTCTTC.

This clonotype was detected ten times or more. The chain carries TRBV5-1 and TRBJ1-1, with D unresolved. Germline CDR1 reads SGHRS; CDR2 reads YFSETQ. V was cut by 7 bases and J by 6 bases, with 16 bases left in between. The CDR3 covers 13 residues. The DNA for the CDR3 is TGCGCCAGCGGACCAAACGAACGACCTGAAGCTTTCTTT. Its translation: CASGPNERPEAFF.

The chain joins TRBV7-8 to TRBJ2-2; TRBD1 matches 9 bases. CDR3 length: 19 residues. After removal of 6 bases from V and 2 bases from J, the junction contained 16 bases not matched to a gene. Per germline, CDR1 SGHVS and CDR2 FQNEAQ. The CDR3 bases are TGTGCCAGCAGTCCCGACCCCCGCAGGGACAGGGCAAACACCGGGGAGCTGTTTTTT. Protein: CASSPDPRRDRANTGELFF.

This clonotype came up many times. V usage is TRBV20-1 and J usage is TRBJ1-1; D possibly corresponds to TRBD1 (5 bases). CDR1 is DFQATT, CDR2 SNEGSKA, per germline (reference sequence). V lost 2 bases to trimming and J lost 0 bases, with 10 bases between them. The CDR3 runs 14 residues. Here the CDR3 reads CSARRGTMNTEAFF. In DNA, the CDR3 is TGCAGTGCTAGAAGAGGGACCATGAACACTGAAGCTTTCTTT.

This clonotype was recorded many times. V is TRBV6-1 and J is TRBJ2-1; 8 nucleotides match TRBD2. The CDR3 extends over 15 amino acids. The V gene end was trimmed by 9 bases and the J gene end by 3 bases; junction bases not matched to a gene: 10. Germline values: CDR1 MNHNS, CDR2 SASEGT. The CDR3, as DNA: TGTGCCAGTACCGGGAGCGGGAGTAGCTACAATGAGCAGTTCTTC. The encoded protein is CASTGSGSSYNEQFF.

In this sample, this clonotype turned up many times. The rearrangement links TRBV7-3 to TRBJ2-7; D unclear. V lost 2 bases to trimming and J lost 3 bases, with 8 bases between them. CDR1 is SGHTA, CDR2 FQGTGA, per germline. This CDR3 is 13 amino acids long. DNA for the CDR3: TGTGCCAGCAGCTTATCCCCCTACTACGAGCAGTACTTC. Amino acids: CASSLSPYYEQYF.

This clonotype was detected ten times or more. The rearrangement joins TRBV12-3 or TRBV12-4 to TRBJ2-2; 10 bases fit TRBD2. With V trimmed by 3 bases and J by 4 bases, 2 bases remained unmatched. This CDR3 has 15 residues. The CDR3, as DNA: TGTGCCAGCAGTTTGACTAGCGGGTTCACCGGGGAGCTGTTTTTT. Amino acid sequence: CASSLTSGFTGELFF.

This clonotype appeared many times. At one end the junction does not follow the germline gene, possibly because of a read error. CDR3 DNA: TGTGCCAGCAGCTTGGACAGGAATGAGCAGTTCTTC. Translating gives CASSLDRNEQFF. The chain links TRBV5-1 to TRBJ2-1; 7 bases are shared with TRBD1. The CDR3 covers 12 residues. CDR1 SGHRS and CDR2 YFSETQ come from the germline V gene.

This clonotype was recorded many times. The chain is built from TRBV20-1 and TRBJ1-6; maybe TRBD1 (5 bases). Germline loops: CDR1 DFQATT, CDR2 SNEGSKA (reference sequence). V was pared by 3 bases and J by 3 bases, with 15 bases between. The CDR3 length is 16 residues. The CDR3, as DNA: TGCAGTGCTAGGGACATCCGGGAAGTCTATAATTCACCCCTCCACTTT. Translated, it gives CSARDIREVYNSPLHF.